This TCR beta chain was sequenced in a study of OX40 agonist ivuxolimab in advanced cancers. The assay was immunoSEQ multiplex PCR, and TCRdb's table has in-frame clones only and misses some. The sample consists of about 73,000 clones, under 95% of them appearing once. This clone has just one count. The germline V and J ends were trimmed by 0 bases and 2 bases, with 11 bases remaining between them. Germline V gene lookup returns CDR1 SGDLS and CDR2 YYNGEE. The CDR3 is 15 amino acids. The chain links TRBV9 to TRBJ1-1; D not certain. The starting material was CD4+ or CD8+ T cells sorted from blood, obtained in a trial of the OX40 agonist ivuxolimab. The sequence was collected from an adult with an advanced solid tumor such as melanoma, head and neck, liver or kidney cancer. This CDR3 is CASSVGGHANTEAFF. In nucleotides, the CDR3 is TGTGCCAGCAGCGTAGGAGGTCACGCTAACACTGAAGCTTTCTTT.